The clone carrying this T cell receptor (beta chain) was counted a few times. The antigen is unknown. This sample was taken from a study of post-analysis software for immune sequencing data. Overall study context: The study covered relapsing-remitting, secondary progressive and progressive-relapsing courses of multiple sclerosis.

Unique-molecular-identifier-tagged TCR beta cDNA libraries were used. One entry per CDR3 protein, called by TCRdb with MiXCR from the PCR reads. The sample records about 540,000 distinct CDR3 sequences, approximately 34% being singletons. Findings of the study overall: Batch-matched samples strongly co-clustered by F measure. For normalized Chao1 diversity, multiple sclerosis patients scored significantly lower than controls did. Four to six TRBV segments, including TRBV5-6, TRBV5-1 and TRBV20-1, were more frequent in patients than controls.

V shed 4 bases and J shed 0 bases, with 14 bases lying between them. The CDR3 has 15 amino acids. CDR1 and CDR2 (germline): SGDLS, YYNGEE. The sequence was obtained from a girl aged 2-17 years with multiple sclerosis. The sample comprised blood. J is TRBJ2-7 and V is TRBV9, with D perhaps TRBD2 (6 bases). Written as DNA, the CDR3 is TGTGCCAGCAGCCCGTCGGGGGAGAGCTCCTACGAGCAGTACTTC. Translation gives CASSPSGESSYEQYF. Full variable domain (missing parts from reference TRBV9 and TRBJ2-7): DSGVTQTPKHLITATGQRVTLRCSPRSGDLSVYWYQQSLDQGLQFLIQYYNGEERAKGNILERFSAQQFPDLHSELNLSSLELGDSALYFCASSPSGESSYEQYFGPGTRLTVT.